This TCR beta chain was observed in a study of T-cell reconstitution after alpha-beta-depleted transplantation in children. This CDR3 region has 14 residues. CDR1 and CDR2 from the germline V gene are MNHNS and SASEGT. J lost 4 bases, V lost 6 bases, and 6 bases had no gene match. Construction of the TCRbeta library involved unique molecular identifiers. Each CDR3 protein is one row after TCRdb ran MiXCR on the PCR reads. Here the sample spans 300,000 to 400,000 distinct CDR3 sequences, 10% to 15% being singletons. This clonotype came up a few times. V gene TRBV6-1 combines with J gene TRBJ1-2; 9 bases align to TRBD1. The receptor comes from a human donor who donated a stem cell graft to a child with Fanconi anemia. This material consisted of PBMCs, taken from the stem cell graft. This CDR3 is CASRTQGASYGYTF. The CDR3 nucleotides are TGTGCCAGCAGGACACAGGGGGCGAGCTATGGCTACACCTTC.